Reported below is one T cell receptor beta chain. Germline CDR1 PRHDT, CDR2 FYEKMQ (reference sequence). V dropped 0 bases and J dropped 9 bases, with 11 bases sitting between them. The CDR3 is made up of 13 amino acids. The data stem from a study of blood T cell repertoires in COVID-19. Study details: The study drew acute and convalescent COVID-19 samples from the United States, Italy and Spain. T cells, B-cell-depleted T cells, or PBMCs provided the cDNA or gDNA that served as material.

Some clones are missing from TCRdb's copy, which holds only in-frame ones; the method was immunoSEQ multiplex PCR. The sample consists of approximately 390,000 clones, around nine tenths of them appearing once. Cohort 3 recovery required two negative PCRs, clearance, or symptom resolution. V is TRBV13 and J is TRBJ1-1; D gene unclear. Sample: PBMCs or T cells enriched from blood (not recorded which). The TCR was taken from a woman aged 45-65 years who had recovered from COVID-19. The CDR3, as DNA: TGTGCCAGCAGCTTAGGGCGGAGTCCTCAAGCTTTCTTT. Translated: CASSLGRSPQAFF. The full variable domain, completed using reference TRBV13 and TRBJ1-1, is AAGVIQSPRHLIKEKRETATLKCYPIPRHDTVYWYQQGPGQDPQFLISFYEKMQSDKGSIPDRFSAQQFSDYHSELNMSSLELGDSALYFCASSLGRSPQAFFGQGTRLTVV.